These 22 T cell receptor beta chains originate from one sample sequenced in a study of response to subunit inactivated influenza vaccine. TCRdb itself ran the RT-PCR reads through MiXCR, one entry per CDR3 protein. The sample records fewer than 600,000 distinct CDR3 sequences, 7.2% being singletons. The source material was PBMCs from blood, sampled 23 months after vaccination. The receptors shown here come from a man aged 50-75 years who received an inactivated influenza vaccine.

At least ten counts were recorded for this clonotype. V and J are TRBV12-3 or TRBV12-4 and TRBJ2-5; no firm D call. The germline V and J ends were trimmed by 6 bases and 1 base, with 12 bases remaining between them. This CDR3 contains 14 residues. The CDR3 loop reads CASSLDGRQETQYF. The CDR3 DNA reads as TGTGCCAGCAGCCTAGATGGACGCCAAGAGACCCAGTACTTC.

The J gene is TRBJ2-7, the V gene TRBV11-2; 13 bases are a match to TRBD2. This CDR3 region has 18 residues. The V gene end was trimmed by 3 bases and the J gene end by 3 bases; junction bases not matched to a gene: 11. From germline, CDR1 is SGHAT and CDR2 FQNNGV. The CDR3 loop is CASSLRATSGREGYEQYF. The CDR3 DNA sequence: TGTGCCAGCAGCTTGAGGGCAACTAGCGGGAGGGAAGGCTACGAGCAGTACTTC.

The chain uses TRBV6-5 and TRBJ2-1; TRBD1 matches 12 bases. The germline CDR1 and CDR2 sequences are MNHEY and SVGAGI. Trimming cost V 2 bases and J 8 bases; bases outside gene matches: 4. The CDR3 has 15 amino acids. CDR3 residues: CASSYGTGGGYEQFF. CDR3 DNA sequence: TGTGCCAGCAGTTACGGGACAGGGGGCGGGTATGAGCAGTTCTTC.

There are many counts of this clonotype. This chain uses TRBV18 with TRBJ2-1, with no clear D. V gave up 3 bases and J gave up 6 bases, with 3 bases separating them. CDR1 and CDR2 from the germline V gene are KGHSH and LQKENI. The CDR3 runs 11 residues. CDR3 DNA sequence: TGTGCCAGCTCACCTAGCAATGAGCAGTTCTTC. As protein: CASSPSNEQFF.

CDR3 region: CASSPIRLRYNEQFF. The CDR3 nucleotides read TGTGCCAGCAGCCCTATCAGACTTAGATACAATGAGCAGTTCTTC. This chain links TRBV7-9 with TRBJ2-1; D call uncertain. V lost 5 bases and J 4 bases, leaving 15 bases between the germline ends. CDR3 length: 15 amino acids. Germline values: CDR1 SEHNR, CDR2 FQNEAQ (reference sequence).

This clonotype showed up many times. The V and J genes are TRBV7-9 and TRBJ2-3; 9 nucleotides align to TRBD1. The CDR3 spans 16 residues. CDR1 is SEHNR and CDR2 is FQNEAQ in the germline V gene (reference sequence). After removal of 6 bases from V and 4 bases from J, the junction contained 11 bases not matched to a gene. The CDR3 DNA follows: TGTGCCAGCAGTCCCTCCACAGGGGGCTATGCAGATACGCAGTATTTT. Its translation is CASSPSTGGYADTQYF. The full variable domain, with the rest looked up from reference TRBV7-9 and TRBJ2-3, is DTGVSQNPRHKITKRGQNVTFRCDPISEHNRLYWYRQTLGQGPEFLTYFQNEAQLEKSRLLSDRFSAERPKGSFSTLEIQRTEQGDSAMYLCASSPSTGGYADTQYFGPGTRLTVL.

This clonotype has only a few counts. V is TRBV5-5 and J is TRBJ1-6, with 9 bases aligning to TRBD1. V dropped 7 bases and J dropped 8; count of bases not matched to a gene: 4. The germline gives CDR1 SGHKS, CDR2 YYEKEE (reference sequence). The CDR3 consists of 13 residues. The CDR3 DNA reads as TGTGCCAGCTTACGGACAGGGGATTCACCCCTCCACTTT. Translated: CASLRTGDSPLHF. The whole variable domain, filled in from reference TRBV5-5 and TRBJ1-6, reads DAGVTQSPTHLIKTRGQQVTLRCSPISGHKSVSWYQQVLGQGPQFIFQYYEKEERGRGNFPDRFSARQFPNYSSELNVNALLLGDSALYLCASLRTGDSPLHFGNGTRLTVT.

This clonotype showed up just a few times. The chain couples TRBV5-1 to TRBJ2-3; TRBD1 matches at 9 bases. The CDR3 consists of 18 residues. Germline V gene lookup returns CDR1 SGHRS and CDR2 YFSETQ. Trimming removed 4 bases from V and 3 bases from J; junction bases left unmatched: 15. The CDR3 DNA reads as TGCGCCAGCAGCCCTCTTCCCCGGGACAGGGTAGGAACAGATACGCAGTATTTT. Amino acids: CASSPLPRDRVGTDTQYF.

This clonotype has only a few counts. The chain couples TRBV7-9 to TRBJ2-3; D is perhaps TRBD1 (5 bases). Germline V CDR1 and CDR2: SEHNR, FQNEAQ (reference sequence). The CDR3 covers 15 residues. The germline V and J ends were trimmed by 5 bases and 0 bases, with 12 bases remaining between them. Written as DNA, the CDR3 is TGTGCCAGCAGCCTACTCAGACAGAGCACAGATACGCAGTATTTT. Its translation: CASSLLRQSTDTQYF.

This clonotype has a handful of counts. The gene calls are TRBV9 and TRBJ2-1, with D unclear. Trimming removed 3 bases from V and 7 bases from J, with 11 bases in between. The germline V gene encodes CDR1 SGDLS and CDR2 YYNGEE. The CDR3 is 13 residues long. DNA for the CDR3: TGTGCCAGCAGCGCAGGACCACAAAATGAGCAGTTCTTC. This sequence encodes CASSAGPQNEQFF.

The V call is TRBV20-1, the J call TRBJ1-3; D is unclear. The CDR3 covers 14 residues. Germline CDR1 is DFQATT and CDR2 is SNEGSKA (reference sequence). V was cut by 1 base and J by 8 bases, with 15 bases left in between. CDR3 nucleotides: TGCAGTGCTAGAGTTCCGGACTTGGGAGACACCATATATTTT. Protein sequence: CSARVPDLGDTIYF.

The chain links TRBV20-1 to TRBJ2-3, with D possibly being TRBD2 (6 bases). The CDR3 loop spans 12 amino acids. Germline V lookup: CDR1 DFQATT, CDR2 SNEGSKA (reference sequence). V lost 6 bases, J lost 0 bases, and 7 bases lay in between. The CDR3 nucleotides read TGCAGTGCCGGGACTAGCACAGATACGCAGTATTTT. Amino acid sequence: CSAGTSTDTQYF.

This clonotype was picked up a small number of times. This chain uses TRBV5-1 with TRBJ2-1, with 7 bases that match TRBD2. The CDR3 is 16 amino acids. Germline V CDR1 and CDR2: SGHRS, YFSETQ. V trimming: 0 bases; J trimming: 6 bases; junction bases outside the gene matches: 9. This CDR3 reads CASSLGQGRGGNEQFF. Here the CDR3 DNA reads TGCGCCAGCAGCTTGGGTCAGGGCCGCGGGGGCAATGAGCAGTTCTTC.

In its sample, this clonotype was seen a few times. The rearrangement links TRBV6-1 to TRBJ2-7; 8 nucleotides agree with TRBD2. CDR1 is MNHNS, CDR2 SASEGT, per germline. The CDR3 is 14 amino acids. V shed 3 bases, J shed 2 bases, and the junction held 3 bases outside the gene matches. CDR3 amino acids: CASSDLAGPYEQYF. As DNA, the CDR3 is TGTGCCAGCAGTGACTTAGCGGGGCCCTACGAGCAGTACTTC.

This rearrangement joins TRBV5-6 to TRBJ2-1, with unresolved D. V lost 1 base to trimming and J lost 12 bases, with 14 bases between them. Germline loops: CDR1 SGHDT, CDR2 YYEEEE. CDR3 length: 13 amino acids. CDR3 DNA sequence: TGTGCCAGCAGCTTGCCTACAGCTCTTGGGCAGTTCTTC. Its protein is CASSLPTALGQFF.

This clonotype showed up just a few times. V gene TRBV20-1 combines with J gene TRBJ1-1, with D perhaps TRBD1 (5 bases). Germline V lookup: CDR1 DFQATT, CDR2 SNEGSKA (reference sequence). This CDR3 is built from 13 residues. The V and J ends lost 2 bases and 1 base respectively, with 8 bases between them. CDR3 sequence: CSARRDPNTEAFF. The CDR3 nucleotides are TGCAGTGCTAGAAGGGACCCGAACACTGAAGCTTTCTTT.

Only a few counts were recorded for this clonotype. This rearrangement joins TRBV7-6 to TRBJ2-2, with D hard to call. Germline CDR1 reads SGHVS; CDR2 reads FNYEAQ. The CDR3 is made up of 14 amino acids. The ends were cut back, 4 bases at V and 5 bases at J, with 11 bases in the middle. The CDR3 DNA reads as TGTGCCAGCAGCTCCTACAGTCGAACCGGGGAGCTGTTTTTT. It specifies CASSSYSRTGELFF.

This clonotype was counted ten times or more. In DNA, the CDR3 is TGTGCCAGCAGCCAAGACTGGAGGAAAGCTTTCTTT. Translation: CASSQDWRKAFF. The chain links TRBV3-1 to TRBJ1-1; no clear D. The CDR3 totals 12 residues. The germline CDR1 and CDR2 sequences are LGHDT and YNNKEL (reference sequence). Deletions cut 0 bases from V and 9 bases from J, with 8 bases between.

This clonotype was detected many times. The V and J genes are TRBV20-1 and TRBJ1-2, with D maybe TRBD1 (5 bases). Germline V gives CDR1 DFQATT, CDR2 SNEGSKA (reference sequence). This CDR3 has 15 residues. With 1 base removed from V and 2 bases from J, the gap between germline ends came to 14 bases. CDR3: CSARVGGEGNYGYTF. CDR3 nucleotides: TGCAGTGCTAGAGTGGGGGGGGAGGGGAACTATGGCTACACCTTC.

This clonotype showed up just a few times. The chain is built from TRBV5-6 and TRBJ2-7; D is undetermined. This CDR3 comprises 14 residues. Looked up from germline, CDR1 is SGHDT and CDR2 is YYEEEE. V gave up 1 base and J gave up 2 bases, with 10 bases separating them. CDR3 sequence reads: CASSLLNSPYEQYF. The CDR3 DNA reads TGTGCCAGCAGCTTGTTGAACTCGCCCTACGAGCAGTACTTC.

This clonotype was seen a handful of times. The genes are TRBV5-1 and TRBJ2-7; tentatively, D is TRBD2 (6 bases). CDR1 and CDR2 (germline): SGHRS, YFSETQ. Trimming took 4 bases from V and 1 from J, leaving 12 bases between them. This CDR3 is 14 amino acids long. This chain's CDR3 is CASSAGGVSYEQYF. The CDR3 DNA reads as TGCGCCAGCAGCGCTGGAGGGGTGTCCTACGAGCAGTACTTC. The full variable domain, rest sourced from reference TRBV5-1 and TRBJ2-7, is KAGVTQTPRYLIKTRGQQVTLSCSPISGHRSVSWYQQTPGQGLQFLFEYFSETQRNKGNFPGRFSGRQFSNSRSEMNVSTLELGDSALYLCASSAGGVSYEQYFGPGTRLTVT.

This clonotype appeared a few times. V gene TRBV27 combines with J gene TRBJ1-6, with no clear D. This CDR3 has 13 residues. V was cut by 3 bases and J by 8 bases, with 8 bases left in between. Germline CDR1 and CDR2: MNHEY and SMNVEV (reference sequence). The CDR3 nucleotides are TGTGCCAGCAGTTTTAACAGCGATTCACCCCTCCACTTT. Amino acids: CASSFNSDSPLHF.